This T cell receptor (beta chain) was identified during a study of post-analysis software for immune sequencing data. Study observations and caveats: Elevated frequency relative to controls characterized about 5 TRBV segments in patients, TRBV5-6, TRBV5-1 and TRBV20-1 among them. Same-batch preparations were strongly co-clustered by F measure.

This CDR3 contains 14 residues. Trimming cost V 4 bases and J 3 bases, with 10 bases left between them. Germline CDR1 reads MNHNS; CDR2 reads SASEGT. The TCR beta cDNA libraries contained unique molecular identifiers. T cells numbering about 0.95 to 11 million gave rise to roughly 0.5 million cDNA molecules. TCRdb re-derived calls from the PCR reads in MiXCR, one entry per CDR3 protein. The sample shows under 200,000 distinct CDR3 sequences, 35% to 40% of them seen only once. This clonotype was seen ten or more times. As yet, its antigen is unknown. The receptor comes from a girl aged 10-17 years with multiple sclerosis. Sequencing used blood, obtained after autologous hematopoietic stem cell transplantation. The chain recombines TRBV6-1 with TRBJ1-5, with no clear D. DNA of the CDR3: TGTGCCAGCAGTGTGTTCAGCTCCAATCAGCCCCAGCATTTT. Residues: CASSVFSSNQPQHF.